The 23 T cell receptor beta chains below all came from one sample that was sequenced in a study of technical replicates of blood from several donors. Clones were sequenced by immunoSEQ multiplex PCR, and TCRdb holds only the in-frame ones, with some missing. The table includes 45,000 to 60,000 clones, roughly 90% detected once. Material: PBMCs. These receptors were obtained from a human donor in good health. Some clones in this sample may be carry-over from other donors' samples.

This chain connects TRBV7-9 to TRBJ1-5; D remains unclear. V was cut by 6 bases and J by 1 base, with 10 bases left in between. From germline, CDR1 is SEHNR and CDR2 FQNEAQ (reference sequence). The CDR3 runs to 14 residues. The CDR3 sequence: CASSTIGSNQPQHF. The CDR3 nucleotides read TGTGCCAGCAGTACTATCGGGAGCAATCAGCCCCAGCATTTT.

The chain has TRBV7-3 and TRBJ2-2, with 12 bases lining up with TRBD1. Trimming took 2 bases from V and 4 from J; bases not matched to a gene: 2. Germline CDR1 SGHTA, CDR2 FQGTGA. This CDR3 is built from 16 residues. The CDR3 sequence is CASSLGTGGATGELFF. As DNA, the CDR3 is TGTGCCAGCAGCTTAGGGACAGGGGGCGCCACCGGGGAGCTGTTTTTT. The full variable domain, with the rest looked up from reference TRBV7-3 and TRBJ2-2, is GAGVSQTPSNKVTEKGKYVELRCDPISGHTALYWYRQSLGQGPEFLIYFQGTGAADDSGLPNDRFFAVRPEGSVSTLKIQRTERGDSAVYLCASSLGTGGATGELFFGEGSRLTVL.

This clone appeared once. The V gene is TRBV11-2, the J gene TRBJ1-2; D gene unclear. Germline-derived CDR1 and CDR2 are SGHAT and FQNNGV. The CDR3 extends over 17 amino acids. Deletions cut 5 bases from V and 6 bases from J, with 25 bases between. The CDR3 loop reads CASSLVMSQYFSDGYTF. In DNA, the CDR3 is TGTGCCAGCAGCCTAGTGATGTCACAGTATTTTTCGGATGGCTACACCTTC.

V and J are TRBV7-7 and TRBJ2-3; 8 nucleotides match TRBD2. Germline values: CDR1 SSHAT, CDR2 FNYEAQ (reference sequence). The V segment lost 5 bases and the J segment 3 bases; nucleotides outside the gene matches: 10. This CDR3 region has 16 residues. CDR3 DNA: TGTGCCAGCAGCGAGCCGTGGGTAGCGGGAACAGATACGCAGTATTTT. Its translation is CASSEPWVAGTDTQYF.

DNA of the CDR3: TGTGCCAGCACCGGCGGCAGGGCTAGCACAGATACGCAGTATTTT. This gives the protein CASTGGRASTDTQYF. The rearrangement uses TRBV2 and TRBJ2-3; possible D gene TRBD1, 5 bases. CDR1 SNHLY and CDR2 FYNNEI come from the germline V gene. This CDR3 spans 15 amino acids. V shed 7 bases and J shed 0 bases, with 14 bases lying between them.

The chain is built from TRBV29-1 and TRBJ1-1; D possibly corresponds to TRBD1 (6 bases). V was shortened by 6 bases and J by 8 bases, with 16 bases between the two germline ends. Germline CDR1 is SQVTM and CDR2 is ANQGSEA. This CDR3 has 12 amino acids. In DNA form, the CDR3 reads TGCAGCGTGAGGAGGGAGGGGGGGGAAGCTTTCTTT. Translation gives CSVRREGGEAFF.

This chain joins TRBV7-9 and TRBJ2-5; 7 bases map to TRBD2. The CDR3 totals 17 residues. V lost 0 bases to trimming and J lost 5 bases; unmatched junction nucleotides: 12. Germline V CDR1 and CDR2: SEHNR, FQNEAQ (reference sequence). CDR3 in DNA: TGTGCCAGCAGCTTAGCGCGGTTCAGCGGGGCGGGGGAGACCCAGTACTTC. Translated: CASSLARFSGAGETQYF. The variable domain in full, completed from reference TRBV7-9 and TRBJ2-5, reads DTGVSQNPRHKITKRGQNVTFRCDPISEHNRLYWYRQTLGQGPEFLTYFQNEAQLEKSRLLSDRFSAERPKGSFSTLEIQRTEQGDSAMYLCASSLARFSGAGETQYFGPGTRLLVL.

The CDR3 spells CASRPSGTVNEKLFF. The DNA for the CDR3 is TGTGCCAGCAGGCCGTCCGGGACAGTTAATGAAAAACTGTTTTTT. This sequence joins TRBV6-5 and TRBJ1-4, with TRBD1 identical over 7 bases. Germline V gene lookup returns CDR1 MNHEY and CDR2 SVGAGI. Unmatched junction bases numbered 8, after V lost 6 bases and J lost 4 bases. This CDR3 is built from 15 residues.

The V call is TRBV5-1, the J call TRBJ2-5; 10 bases are shared with TRBD2. CDR1 is SGHRS, CDR2 YFSETQ, per germline. The CDR3 length is 14 residues. V was pared by 2 bases and J by 4 bases, with 2 bases of the junction left unmatched. CDR3 nucleotides: TGCGCCAGCAGCTTAGCGGGAGGGTTAGAGACCCAGTACTTC. Its translation: CASSLAGGLETQYF.

The J gene is TRBJ2-7, the V gene TRBV5-6; D perhaps matches TRBD2 (5 bases). This CDR3 is 13 amino acids long. Germline V gives CDR1 SGHDT, CDR2 YYEEEE. The V gene lost 4 bases and the J gene lost 2 bases, with 10 bases spanning the gap. In DNA, the CDR3 is TGTGCCAGCAGCCCCCGAGGGACCTACGAGCAGTACTTC. Its protein product is CASSPRGTYEQYF.

J is TRBJ1-2 and V is TRBV6-1; weak D call: TRBD1 (6 bases). CDR1 and CDR2 (germline): MNHNS, SASEGT. V shed 2 bases and J shed 8 bases, with 15 bases lying between them. This CDR3 contains 14 residues. The CDR3 here is CASSELRTAEGYTF. The CDR3 DNA sequence: TGTGCCAGCAGTGAACTCCGGACAGCGGAGGGCTACACCTTC.

This clone was seen once. The chain is built from TRBV7-2 and TRBJ2-3; TRBD2 matches 7 bases. This CDR3 contains 14 residues. The V gene's germline CDR1 is SGHTA and CDR2 FQGNSA. J lost 1 base, V lost 5 bases, and 3 bases had no gene match. The chain's CDR3 is CASSPAGGTDTQYF. The CDR3 coding sequence is TGTGCCAGCAGCCCTGCGGGGGGCACAGATACGCAGTATTTT.

This clone was found once. The chain recombines TRBV7-9 with TRBJ1-1, with TRBD1 matching over 8 bases. CDR3 size: 14 residues. Trimming took 7 bases from V and 4 from J; bases not matched to a gene: 8. Germline V gene sequence: CDR1 SEHNR, CDR2 FQNEAQ (reference sequence). For the CDR3, the DNA is TGTGCCAGCAACCTGGACAGGGAGGGCACTGAAGCTTTCTTT. Its translation is CASNLDREGTEAFF.

The chain couples TRBV25-1 to TRBJ2-3; D unclear. There are 15 residues in the CDR3. Trimming pared 4 bases from V and 0 bases from J, leaving 11 bases between. Germline V lookup: CDR1 MGHDK, CDR2 SYGVNS. CDR3 residues: CASSAEKRSTDTQYF. The CDR3 DNA reads as TGTGCCAGCAGTGCCGAAAAACGGAGCACAGATACGCAGTATTTT.

The rearrangement uses TRBV30 and TRBJ1-6, with TRBD1 matching 7 bases. The CDR3 runs to 19 residues. J lost 0 bases, V lost 3 bases, and 14 bases had no gene match. Germline CDR1 GTSNPN, CDR2 SVGIG (reference sequence). As DNA, the CDR3 is TGTGCCTGGAGGGAGCTTCGACAGGGCCCGGGCTCCTATAATTCACCCCTCCACTTT. This sequence encodes CAWRELRQGPGSYNSPLHF.

The chain is built from TRBV10-3 and TRBJ1-5; TRBD1 aligns across 7 bases. V was clipped by 0 bases and J by 6 bases; unmatched bases: 5. This CDR3 comprises 15 residues. Germline assignment: CDR1 ENHRY and CDR2 SYGVKD. The CDR3 sequence: CAISESGQGVQPQHF. The DNA for the CDR3 is TGTGCCATCAGTGAGTCAGGGCAGGGGGTTCAGCCCCAGCATTTT.

V usage is TRBV7-9 and J usage is TRBJ2-1; D possibly corresponds to TRBD2 (5 bases). V lost 3 bases and J 10 bases, leaving 10 bases between the germline ends. This CDR3 contains 12 residues. Per the germline V gene, CDR1 is SEHNR and CDR2 is FQNEAQ (reference sequence). The CDR3 region is CASSLGPGEQFF. CDR3 nucleotide sequence: TGTGCCAGCAGCTTGGGTCCGGGGGAGCAGTTCTTC.

This clone showed up just once. This CDR3 reads CASSSTGGKHTEAFF. The CDR3 DNA reads TGTGCCAGCAGTTCGACAGGGGGTAAGCACACTGAAGCTTTCTTT. The chain combines TRBV28 with TRBJ1-1, with 9 bases identical to TRBD1. V trimming: 4 bases; J trimming: 3 bases; junction bases outside the gene matches: 6. The CDR3 length is 15 residues. From germline, CDR1 is MDHEN and CDR2 SYDVKM.

The V gene is TRBV13, the J gene TRBJ2-7; TRBD2 matches at 8 bases. Germline V gives CDR1 PRHDT, CDR2 FYEKMQ (reference sequence). V shed 5 bases, J shed 6 bases, and the junction held 12 bases outside the gene matches. CDR3 length equals 15 residues. The CDR3 sequence: CASSRRGGGGSEQYF. CDR3 coding DNA: TGTGCCAGCAGCCGACGGGGGGGAGGAGGATCCGAGCAGTACTTC.

The rearrangement joins TRBV28 to TRBJ2-7; 9 bases are a match to TRBD2. CDR1 MDHEN and CDR2 SYDVKM come from the germline V gene. The CDR3 is 14 residues long. Losses at the gene ends were 3 bases for V and 4 bases for J; bases not matched to a gene: 4. The CDR3 sequence is CASSFGSGGYEQYF. In nucleotides, the CDR3 is TGTGCCAGCAGTTTCGGTAGCGGGGGTTACGAGCAGTACTTC.

The chain links TRBV6-6 to TRBJ2-7; D ambiguous. This CDR3 contains 11 residues. CDR1 is MNHNY, CDR2 SVGAGI, per germline (reference sequence). The V end lost 6 bases, the J end lost 6 bases, and 9 bases lay between the germline ends. The CDR3 loop reads CASSNVAEQYF. For the CDR3, the DNA is TGTGCCAGCAGCAATGTGGCCGAGCAGTACTTC.

This sequence joins TRBV6-1 and TRBJ1-4; D is possibly TRBD1 (5 bases). The germline V gene encodes CDR1 MNHNS and CDR2 SASEGT. The V end was cut by 8 bases, the J end by 7 bases, with 11 bases between. The CDR3 is made up of 12 amino acids. DNA for the CDR3: TGTGCCAGCGGGGGGGTGTTTGAAAAACTGTTTTTT. This codes for CASGGVFEKLFF.

This chain links TRBV5-6 with TRBJ2-2; no reliable D call. Germline V gives CDR1 SGHDT, CDR2 YYEEEE. The CDR3 runs to 15 residues. Trimming took off 2 bases at V and 4 bases at J, with 12 bases between the two ends. CDR3 amino acids: CASSFRVGGTGELFF. The CDR3 DNA reads TGTGCCAGCAGCTTCCGGGTAGGCGGCACCGGGGAGCTGTTTTTT.